One sample yielded the 16 T cell receptor beta chains listed below, sequenced in a study of shared clonotypes between healthy human individuals. Using immunoSEQ multiplex PCR, the repertoire was profiled, and TCRdb retains in-frame clones only, with some absent. The table shows 600,000 to 750,000 clones, with 72% occurring only once. Input material: memory CD4+ T cells sorted from blood. Subset given: CD45RA-negative fraction. The receptors derive from a young woman in good health.

The V gene is TRBV5-6, the J gene TRBJ2-4; D gene ambiguous. CDR1 and CDR2 from the germline V gene are SGHDT and YYEEEE. The CDR3 totals 14 residues. V lost 2 bases and J lost 0, with 6 bases in between. For the CDR3, the DNA is TGTGCCAGCAGCTTTCGTGCAGCCAAAAACATTCAGTACTTC. Translation gives CASSFRAAKNIQYF.

Notes on this clone: It may be a read error: a sequence one base away is much more abundant. Other DNA sequences in this specimen translate into the identical CDR3. The CDR3 region is CASSSQRDQPQHF. Written as DNA, the CDR3 is TGTGCCAGCAGCTCTCAGCGGGATCAGCCCCAGCATTTT. This chain uses TRBV7-8 with TRBJ1-5; D not resolved. Germline loops: CDR1 SGHVS, CDR2 FQNEAQ. V shed 4 bases and J shed 5 bases, with 9 bases lying between them. The CDR3 is 13 amino acids.

The chain links TRBV28 to TRBJ2-2; D gene uncertain. CDR3 length: 16 amino acids. In germline, CDR1 is MDHEN, CDR2 SYDVKM. Trimming shortened V by 7 bases and J by 1 base, and 16 bases separated the two germline ends. The CDR3 spells CASTLMLSLNTGELFF. The CDR3 coding sequence is TGTGCCAGCACCCTGATGTTGAGCTTGAACACCGGGGAGCTGTTTTTT.

The CDR3 DNA reads TGTGCCAGCAGCCTATCAGCAGATACGCAGTATTTT. Translation: CASSLSADTQYF. This chain connects TRBV11-3 to TRBJ2-3; D is uncertain. The CDR3 runs to 12 residues. In germline, CDR1 is SGHNT, CDR2 YENEEA. V was cut by 5 bases and J by 4 bases, with 7 bases left in between.

The rearrangement links TRBV29-1 to TRBJ1-1; D is uncertain. Germline V gene lookup returns CDR1 SQVTM and CDR2 ANQGSEA. There are 11 residues in the CDR3. V gave up 5 bases and J gave up 0 bases, with 4 bases separating them. The DNA for the CDR3 is TGCAGCGTTCTGTTGAACACTGAAGCTTTCTTT. It specifies CSVLLNTEAFF.

In this sample, this clone turned up a few times. The chain has TRBV5-1 and TRBJ2-1, with D possibly being TRBD1 or TRBD2 (5 bases each). The CDR3 consists of 14 residues. Germline assignment: CDR1 SGHRS and CDR2 YFSETQ. With 3 bases removed from V and 5 bases from J, the gap between germline ends came to 12 bases. The CDR3 region has the DNA TGCGCCAGCAGCTCCGGGACGGAAAACAATGAGCAGTTCTTC. The encoded protein is CASSSGTENNEQFF.

The chain has TRBV2 and TRBJ2-3; 9 nucleotides agree with TRBD2. Germline V gene lookup returns CDR1 SNHLY and CDR2 FYNNEI. The V and J ends lost 7 bases and 6 bases, in that order; junction bases with no gene match: 11. The CDR3 contains 15 residues. The CDR3: CASTFSGRRVDTQYF. The CDR3 DNA reads as TGTGCCAGCACTTTTAGCGGGAGAAGGGTTGATACGCAGTATTTT.

A single count supports this clone. The sample holds other DNA sequences that translate to the same CDR3. The chain combines TRBV5-1 with TRBJ2-3; 7 positions agree with TRBD1. The CDR3 sequence is 13 residues long. Germline V lookup: CDR1 SGHRS, CDR2 YFSETQ. V lost 3 bases, J lost 3 bases, and 1 base stayed unmatched. CDR3 sequence: CASSSTGTDTQYF. The CDR3 DNA sequence: TGCGCCAGCAGCTCGACAGGGACAGATACGCAGTATTTT.

The V gene is TRBV28, the J gene TRBJ1-1; the D is unclear. The CDR3 has 16 amino acids. In germline, CDR1 is MDHEN, CDR2 SYDVKM. The ends were cut back, 2 bases at V and 5 bases at J, with 18 bases in the middle. The CDR3 bases are TGTGCCAGCAGTTTAGGCCCGACGGAAAGAGGGACTGAAGCTTTCTTT. Its translation: CASSLGPTERGTEAFF.

Notes on this clone: This specimen includes other DNA sequences encoding the same CDR3. V is TRBV6-6 and J is TRBJ2-7, with 10 bases identical to TRBD1. The CDR3 loop spans 14 amino acids. V dropped 6 bases and J dropped 2; count of bases not matched to a gene: 4. Germline V gene sequence: CDR1 MNHNY, CDR2 SVGAGI (reference sequence). The CDR3 region is CASSRGQGAYEQYF. The DNA for the CDR3 is TGTGCCAGCAGCCGCGGACAGGGGGCCTACGAGCAGTACTTC.

V and J are TRBV14 and TRBJ2-7; 11 nucleotides agree with TRBD2. The germline V gene has CDR1 SGHDN and CDR2 FVKESK. The CDR3 runs to 16 residues. V was clipped by 5 bases and J by 1 base; unmatched bases: 7. Written as DNA, the CDR3 is TGTGCCAGCAGCGCAACCGGGACTAGCGGATCCTACGAGCAGTACTTC. Protein product: CASSATGTSGSYEQYF.

The chain couples TRBV11-2 to TRBJ2-3; D not resolved. V lost 2 bases, J lost 0 bases, and 9 bases lay in between. Germline CDR1 and CDR2: SGHAT and FQNNGV. This CDR3 spans 15 amino acids. This CDR3 reads CASSLRRASTDTQYF. The CDR3 nucleotides are TGTGCCAGCAGCTTACGACGAGCTAGCACAGATACGCAGTATTTT.

This clone occurred a few times. The chain couples TRBV9 to TRBJ2-2; D gene unclear. Germline V gene data show CDR1 as SGDLS and CDR2 as YYNGEE. The V end was cut by 4 bases, the J end by 6 bases, with 7 bases between. The CDR3 extends over 12 amino acids. CDR3 sequence reads: CASSLNAGELFF. The CDR3 DNA reads TGTGCCAGCAGCCTCAATGCCGGGGAGCTGTTTTTT.

There are many counts of this clone. Other DNA sequences in this sample translate to the same CDR3. This chain connects TRBV7-9 to TRBJ2-5; 11 bases are a match to TRBD2. V dropped 6 bases and J dropped 0; count of bases not matched to a gene: 0. Germline V gene sequence: CDR1 SEHNR, CDR2 FQNEAQ (reference sequence). The CDR3 runs to 14 residues. The CDR3 here is CASSSGRDQETQYF. CDR3 bases: TGTGCCAGCAGTAGCGGGAGGGACCAAGAGACCCAGTACTTC. Combining the CDR3 with reference TRBV7-9 and TRBJ2-5 gives the whole variable domain DTGVSQNPRHKITKRGQNVTFRCDPISEHNRLYWYRQTLGQGPEFLTYFQNEAQLEKSRLLSDRFSAERPKGSFSTLEIQRTEQGDSAMYLCASSSGRDQETQYFGPGTRLLVL.

J is TRBJ2-7 and V is TRBV10-3; TRBD2 matches 8 bases. Germline V gene lookup returns CDR1 ENHRY and CDR2 SYGVKD. The ends lost 2 bases at V and 3 bases at J; junction bases unmatched: 3. This CDR3 comprises 14 residues. Here the CDR3 reads CAISEGTSGYEQYF. The DNA of the CDR3 is TGTGCCATCAGTGAGGGGACTAGTGGCTACGAGCAGTACTTC.

There are a few counts of this clone. Distinct nucleotide sequences in the sample also encode this CDR3. This chain connects TRBV5-5 to TRBJ1-5; no firm D call. Germline V gives CDR1 SGHKS, CDR2 YYEKEE (reference sequence). The CDR3 has 13 amino acids. The germline V and J ends were trimmed by 0 bases and 3 bases, with 4 bases remaining between them. The CDR3 region is CASSLDNNQPQHF. CDR3 in DNA: TGTGCCAGCAGCTTGGACAACAATCAGCCCCAGCATTTT.